The present TCR beta chain was sequenced within a study of OX40 agonist ivuxolimab in advanced cancers. Concerning the study at large: Ivuxolimab, which targeted the costimulatory receptor OX40 (CD134), was an agonistic, fully human IgG2 monoclonal antibody. Intravenous ivuxolimab was administered to patients every 2 weeks at six dose levels: 0.01, 0.1, 0.3, 1.5, 3 and 10 mg/kg. Of the 50 or so patients in dose escalation, around 20 had hepatocellular carcinoma, some 15 had melanoma, 9 had renal cell carcinoma and 9 had head and neck cancer. In the dose-escalation cohort, roughly 80% of patients were male, and the mean age was approximately 60 years, with a range of 23 to 79. Patients were allowed to have had prior anti-PD-1, anti-PD-L1 or anti-CTLA-4 therapy, and around 40% of the dose-escalation patients had previously received checkpoint inhibitors. Three dose-escalation patients achieved partial responses, one with hepatocellular carcinoma and two with cutaneous melanoma. The purpose of peripheral TCRbeta sequencing was to test whether ivuxolimab changed TCR sequence diversity and led to clonal T-cell expansion. The paper describes the monotherapy dose-escalation part (N of about 52 patients) of the phase I trial of ivuxolimab.

The trial excluded patients who had a history of autoimmune disease or were on systemic immunosuppression. Peripheral blood for TCR sequencing was drawn from every dose cohort at baseline, at cycle 4 day 1 and at cycle 7 day 1. Samples were obtained from an open-label, multicenter, first-in-human phase I dose-escalation trial of ivuxolimab. The trial enrolled adults with locally advanced or metastatic head and neck squamous cell, hepatocellular, melanoma or renal cell carcinoma. Before TCR sequencing, CD4+ T cells and CD8+ T cells were sorted from peripheral blood as separate populations. What the research found in general, with its limitations: Low levels of normalized T-cell clonal expansion were also shown by some nonresponding patients. Partial responders in the 0.1-3.0 mg/kg groups had among the lowest normalized peripheral clonal expansion, especially among CD8+ T cells. At doses of 0.1 to 3.0 mg/kg, clonal expansion of both CD4+ and CD8+ blood T cells was observed from baseline to week 6. After ivuxolimab, expanded clones were on average more numerous among CD8+ T cells than among CD4+ T cells. Which antigens the clonally expanded peripheral T cells were specific for was not determined.

Note on this clone: Its antigen specificity is not known. No quality values exist for individual bases; no much larger clone is one base distant.

For sequencing of the TCRbeta CDR3 region, genomic DNA was extracted from the sorted cells. TCRbeta CDR3 regions were sequenced using the immunoSEQ Assay. The clones in this table, taken by TCRdb from immuneACCESS, are in-frame only. Not every clone is retained; where verified, under half of the shortfall comes from an unresolved V gene, and the cause of the rest is unknown. The sample table shows about 59,000 clones, and 84% are seen once. The top ten clones comprise roughly 30% of the sample. Measured from the cysteine to the phenylalanine, the CDR3 is 13 residues long. Solely the CDR3 DNA is kept, with 39 bases framed from the first base. Per the germline V gene, MNHEY is the CDR1 and SVGAGI is the CDR2. V and J are trimmed by 6 bases and 3 bases, and the gene matches miss 4 bases of the junction.

The chain employs TRBV6-5 and TRBJ2-7, with 8 central nucleotides matching TRBD2. This receptor was identified in an adult with an advanced solid tumor such as melanoma, head and neck, liver or kidney cancer. The input for sequencing was CD4+ or CD8+ T cells sorted from blood, taken in a trial of the OX40 agonist ivuxolimab. The CDR3 region reads CASRAGGGYEQYF. The DNA reads as follows: TGTGCCAGCAGGGCCGGGGGGGGCTACGAGCAGTACTTC.